This is a list of T cell receptor beta chains from one sample in a study of T cells after yellow fever vaccination. TCRdb re-derived calls from the 5' RACE reads in MiXCR, one entry per CDR3 protein. Of about 320,000 distinct CDR3 sequences in the sample, 9.5% to 12% were seen once. Sample: CD4+ T cells sorted from PBMCs, taken 45 days after the yellow fever booster vaccination. These receptors were taken from a man aged 18 to 29 who received the YFV17D yellow fever vaccine. The CDR3 runs from the conserved cysteine through the conserved F or W. Fields, in order: D gene, J gene, V gene, clone size, CDR3 protein, CDR3 DNA. D genes are given only for firm matches. A row's size may be missing; if present it is once, few, many or a size class.

.	TRBJ1-5	TRBV6-1	.	CASSGTNSNQPQHF	TGTGCCAGCAGTGGGACAAATAGCAATCAGCCCCAGCATTTT
TRBD2	TRBJ2-4	TRBV4-1	.	CASSQVTSAQGIQYF	TGCGCCAGCAGCCAAGTCACTAGCGCCCAGGGCATTCAGTACTTC
.	TRBJ2-2	TRBV20-1	many	CSARDLGGTGELFF	TGCAGTGCTAGGGACCTTGGGGGCACCGGGGAGCTGTTTTTT
TRBD1	TRBJ2-3	TRBV12-3/TRBV12-4	few	CASSFTQGADTQYF	TGTGCCAGCAGTTTTACCCAGGGGGCAGATACGCAGTATTTT
.	TRBJ1-4	TRBV5-1	.	CASSRATGSLREKLFF	TGCGCCAGCAGCCGAGCAACGGGTTCCCTCCGGGAAAAACTGTTTTTT
.	TRBJ2-2	TRBV7-2	many	CASSSQGGVNTGELFF	TGTGCCAGCAGCTCCCAGGGGGGAGTCAACACCGGGGAGCTGTTTTTT
.	TRBJ2-3	TRBV11-2	few	CASSLDPFPDTQYF	TGTGCCAGCAGCTTAGATCCGTTCCCAGATACGCAGTATTTT
.	TRBJ2-3	TRBV30	few	CAWKPRGADTQYF	TGTGCCTGGAAACCGCGAGGGGCAGATACGCAGTATTTT
.	TRBJ2-5	TRBV20-1	few	CSANEETQYF	TGCAGTGCAAACGAAGAGACCCAGTACTTC
TRBD2	TRBJ2-5	TRBV12-3/TRBV12-4	.	CASSTRPGGETQYF	TGTGCCAGCAGCACCAGACCGGGAGGGGAGACCCAGTACTTC
.	TRBJ2-7	TRBV10-3	.	CAITPSRVNTYEQYF	TGTGCCATCACCCCCAGTCGGGTGAATACCTACGAGCAGTACTTC
.	TRBJ2-5	TRBV18	few	CASSPPGGWQETQYF	TGTGCCAGCTCACCACCAGGCGGGTGGCAAGAGACCCAGTACTTC
TRBD2	TRBJ2-2	TRBV18	few	CASSPPTGGPSGELFF	TGTGCCAGCTCACCACCGACGGGGGGGCCTTCCGGGGAGCTGTTTTTT
.	TRBJ2-6	TRBV9	few	CASSVVRSGANVLTF	TGTGCCAGCAGCGTAGTCCGCTCTGGGGCCAACGTCCTGACTTTC
TRBD1	TRBJ1-4	TRBV5-1	.	CASSSGQGGEKLFF	TGTGCCAGCAGCTCCGGACAGGGTGGAGAAAAACTGTTTTTT
.	TRBJ1-2	TRBV7-6	.	CASSLAPGDLAGYTF	TGTGCCAGCAGCTTAGCCCCGGGGGACCTGGCAGGCTACACCTTC
.	TRBJ2-7	TRBV20-1	.	CSAVGWGRGTYEQYF	TGCAGTGCTGTAGGATGGGGTCGGGGGACCTACGAGCAGTACTTC
TRBD1	TRBJ1-5	TRBV6-5	.	CATRDRYSNQPQHF	TGTGCCACCCGGGACAGATATAGCAATCAGCCCCAGCATTTT
.	TRBJ1-6	TRBV6-5	.	CASSFRQHNSPLHF	TGTGCCAGCAGTTTTCGGCAGCATAATTCACCCCTCCACTTT
.	TRBJ1-6	TRBV30	few	CACRQAVSYNSPLHF	TGTGCCTGCAGACAGGCCGTCTCCTATAATTCACCCCTCCACTTT
.	TRBJ2-1	TRBV28	many	CASSFQRAGASYNEQFF	TGTGCCAGCAGTTTTCAACGGGCAGGGGCTTCCTACAATGAGCAGTTCTTC
.	TRBJ1-6	TRBV6-2/TRBV6-3	.	CASSPQSGSPLHF	TGTGCCAGCAGCCCCCAGTCGGGGTCACCCCTCCACTTT
.	TRBJ1-5	TRBV7-2	.	CASSFVGHSNQPQHF	TGTGCCAGCAGCTTCGTCGGACATAGCAATCAGCCCCAGCATTTT
.	TRBJ1-4	TRBV4-3	.	CASSQGSAGITNEKLFF	TGCGCCAGCAGCCAAGGATCCGCAGGGATCACTAATGAAAAACTGTTTTTT
.	TRBJ1-4	TRBV18	.	CASSPQRSNEKLFF	TGTGCCAGCTCACCACAGAGGTCGAATGAAAAACTGTTTTTT
TRBD1	TRBJ2-5	TRBV5-1	.	CASSGQGLGQETQYF	TGCGCCAGCAGCGGACAGGGGTTAGGGCAAGAGACCCAGTACTTC
.	TRBJ2-2	TRBV6-5	.	CASSYVLRVGGELFF	TGTGCCAGCAGTTATGTCCTACGGGTGGGCGGGGAGCTGTTTTTT
.	TRBJ2-5	TRBV6-5	few	CASSYVKGKRTQYF	TGTGCCAGCAGTTATGTCAAGGGGAAGAGGACCCAGTACTTC
.	TRBJ2-3	TRBV5-1	many	CASSLAPRGPSTDTQYF	TGCGCCAGCAGCTTGGCGCCCCGCGGCCCGAGCACAGATACGCAGTATTTT
TRBD1	TRBJ2-3	TRBV7-3	few	CASSLGQGHTDTQYF	TGTGCCAGCAGCTTGGGACAGGGACACACAGATACGCAGTATTTT
TRBD1	TRBJ1-2	TRBV27	many	CAREGQDGYTF	TGTGCCAGGGAGGGACAGGACGGCTACACCTTC
.	TRBJ2-2	TRBV9	.	CASSTLNTGELFF	TGTGCCAGCAGCACGCTGAACACCGGGGAGCTGTTTTTT
.	TRBJ1-1	TRBV6-6	.	CASKILNTEAFF	TGTGCCAGCAAGATCTTGAACACTGAAGCTTTCTTT
TRBD1	TRBJ2-1	TRBV6-5	few	CASSFPDRPEQFF	TGTGCCAGCAGTTTCCCGGACAGGCCTGAGCAGTTCTTC
.	TRBJ2-1	TRBV4-2	many	CASSQVGLVGGTYNEQFF	TGTGCCAGCAGCCAAGTGGGGTTAGTTGGGGGGACCTACAATGAGCAGTTCTTC
.	TRBJ1-6	TRBV5-1	few	CASSLEGGSGSPLHF	TGCGCCAGCAGCTTGGAGGGGGGCTCGGGGTCACCCCTCCACTTT
TRBD1	TRBJ1-5	TRBV6-5	few	CASSSRPPGQGVQPQHF	TGTGCCAGCAGTTCACGACCTCCGGGACAGGGGGTTCAGCCCCAGCATTTT
.	TRBJ2-2	TRBV3-1	.	CASSPAGAANTGELFF	TGTGCCAGCAGCCCGGCGGGGGCCGCGAACACCGGGGAGCTGTTTTTT
.	TRBJ1-2	TRBV12-3/TRBV12-4	.	CASSQSSYGYTF	TGTGCCAGCAGTCAGTCCTCCTATGGCTACACCTTC
TRBD1	TRBJ2-5	TRBV7-9	.	CASRRTGGQETQYF	TGTGCCAGCAGGAGGACAGGGGGCCAGGAGACCCAGTACTTC
.	TRBJ1-3	TRBV7-2	.	CASSLQQGGGNTIYF	TGTGCCAGCAGCCTACAACAGGGTGGTGGAAACACCATATATTTT
TRBD2	TRBJ2-3	TRBV5-4	few	CASERGGADTQYF	TGTGCCAGCGAGCGGGGGGGTGCAGATACGCAGTATTTT
.	TRBJ1-1	TRBV7-9	.	CASSLDGHNTEAFF	TGTGCCAGCAGCCTCGACGGGCATAACACTGAAGCTTTCTTT
.	TRBJ2-7	TRBV7-6	few	CASSLGQDSYEQYF	TGTGCCAGCAGCTTAGGCCAGGACTCCTACGAGCAGTACTTC
.	TRBJ2-2	TRBV4-3	few	CASSQPPGNTGELFF	TGCGCCAGCAGCCAACCCCCCGGGAACACCGGGGAGCTGTTTTTT
.	TRBJ1-1	TRBV12-3/TRBV12-4	few	CASSSPSGGTEAFF	TGTGCCAGCAGCTCACCGTCCGGGGGCACTGAAGCTTTCTTT
.	TRBJ2-2	TRBV6-5	few	CASTSQRIGELFF	TGTGCCAGCACGTCACAGAGGATCGGGGAGCTGTTTTTT
TRBD1	TRBJ2-1	TRBV12-3/TRBV12-4	.	CASSPGQGRLNEQFF	TGTGCCAGCAGTCCTGGACAGGGCCGTCTCAATGAGCAGTTCTTC
.	TRBJ1-5	TRBV2	.	CASSERTDNQPQHF	TGTGCCAGCAGTGAAAGGACCGACAATCAGCCCCAGCATTTT
TRBD2	TRBJ2-3	TRBV15	.	CATSRVRLAGGTDTQYF	TGTGCCACCAGCAGAGTTCGCCTAGCGGGGGGCACAGATACGCAGTATTTT
.	TRBJ1-2	TRBV30	.	CAWRLTAWGYTF	TGTGCCTGGAGGCTGACGGCGTGGGGCTACACCTTC
.	TRBJ2-5	TRBV7-2	many	CASSLSQGQTQYF	TGTGCCAGCAGCTTGTCCCAGGGTCAGACCCAGTACTTC